These 2 T cell receptor beta chains originate from one sample sequenced in a study of memory CD4+ T cells and cytomegalovirus serostatus. Clones were read by immunoSEQ multiplex PCR, and TCRdb kept only the in-frame ones, dropping some. The repertoire has around 33,000 clones, roughly 80% of them found once; the top ten carry 0.5% to 0.65%. The sort gate was single viable CD3+CD4+CD8-CD45RO+ cells for memory CD4+ T cells. The sample taken for sequencing was memory CD4+ T cells from blood. These receptors all stem from an adult in good health and CMV-seronegative. Some clones in this sample may be carry-over from other donors' samples.

The rearrangement joins TRBV4-3 to TRBJ1-2, with D perhaps matching TRBD1 (5 bases). From germline, CDR1 is LGHNA and CDR2 YSLEER. Trimming removed 8 bases at V and 3 bases at J, with 13 bases between. The CDR3 is 13 residues long. This CDR3 is CASAPREDYGYTF. The CDR3 DNA reads TGCGCCAGCGCCCCCAGGGAGGACTATGGCTACACCTTC.

The rearrangement links TRBV6-1 to TRBJ2-1; 7 bases are shared with TRBD2. Unmatched junction bases numbered 7, after V lost 4 bases and J lost 4 bases. CDR3 length equals 15 residues. Germline CDR1 is MNHNS and CDR2 is SASEGT. Here the CDR3 reads CASSVGLAAYNEQFF. CDR3 sequence (DNA): TGTGCCAGCAGTGTAGGGCTAGCGGCGTACAATGAGCAGTTCTTC.